The text below deals with one TCR beta chain. Its cognate antigen is unknown. The ends were cut back, 7 bases at V and 7 bases at J, with 16 bases in the middle. CDR1 MDHEN and CDR2 SYDVKM come from the germline V gene. The CDR3 sequence is 14 residues long. The data were obtained in a study of shared clonotypes between healthy human individuals. The method was immunoSEQ multiplex PCR; TCRdb's version includes in-frame clones alone and lacks a portion of them. The sample lists around 1,900,000 clones; 93% were seen once. CD45RO negativity and positive selection for CCR7 defined naive CD8 cells, a population that excluded terminally differentiated effector memory CD45RA+ cells. Study-wide findings and caveats: Generally, naive subsets came out with larger estimated richness than memory subsets.

The clonotype comes from a man aged 18 to 30 in good health. Some clones in this sample may be carry-over from other donors' samples. Sequencing was done on a sample of naive CD8+ T cells from PBMCs. The rearrangement links TRBV28 to TRBJ2-2; D perhaps matches TRBD1 (6 bases). CDR3 sequence: CASKFQGWRGELFF. The CDR3 DNA sequence: TGTGCCAGCAAGTTTCAGGGGTGGCGCGGGGAGCTGTTTTTT.